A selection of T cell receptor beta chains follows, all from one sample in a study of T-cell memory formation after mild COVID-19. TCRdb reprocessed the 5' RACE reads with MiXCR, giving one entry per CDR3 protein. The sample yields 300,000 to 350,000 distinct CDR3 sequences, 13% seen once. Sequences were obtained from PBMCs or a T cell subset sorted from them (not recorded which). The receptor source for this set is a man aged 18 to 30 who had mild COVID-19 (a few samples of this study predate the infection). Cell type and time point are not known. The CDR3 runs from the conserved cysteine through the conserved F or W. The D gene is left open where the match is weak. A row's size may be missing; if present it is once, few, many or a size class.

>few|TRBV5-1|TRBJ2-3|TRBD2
CASSFRPGEAGADTQYF
TGCGCCAGCAGTTTTCGCCCAGGGGAAGCGGGGGCGGATACGCAGTATTTT
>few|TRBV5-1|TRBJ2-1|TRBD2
CASSSYRGGHNNEQFF
TGCGCCAGCAGCTCTTATCGGGGGGGCCACAACAATGAGCAGTTCTTC
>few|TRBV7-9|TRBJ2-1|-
CASSPPLRGSSYNEQFF
TGTGCCAGCAGCCCTCCGTTGAGGGGAAGCTCCTACAATGAGCAGTTCTTC
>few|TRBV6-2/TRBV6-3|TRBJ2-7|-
CASSSIKPVTYEQYF
TGTGCCAGCAGTTCCATCAAGCCGGTAACCTACGAGCAGTACTTC
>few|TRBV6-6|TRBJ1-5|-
CASSYLGSNQPQHF
TGTGCCAGCAGTTACTTGGGGAGCAATCAGCCCCAGCATTTT
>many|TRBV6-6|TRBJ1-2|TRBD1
CASSYLGQAYGYTF
TGTGCCAGCAGTTACCTTGGACAGGCTTATGGCTACACCTTC
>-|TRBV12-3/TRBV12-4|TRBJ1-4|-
CASSSPEANEKLFF
TGTGCCAGCAGTTCCCCCGAGGCAAATGAAAAACTGTTTTTT
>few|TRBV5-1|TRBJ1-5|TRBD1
CASSSGQGSRQPQHF
TGCGCCAGCAGCTCGGGACAGGGAAGTCGGCAGCCCCAGCATTTT
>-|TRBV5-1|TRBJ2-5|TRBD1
CASSSRQGLETQYF
TGCGCCAGCAGCTCCCGACAGGGTCTTGAGACCCAGTACTTC
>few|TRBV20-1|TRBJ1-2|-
CSARTAGGYTF
TGCAGTGCTCGAACTGCTGGCGGCTACACCTTC
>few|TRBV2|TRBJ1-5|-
CASRERSLQPQHF
TGTGCCAGCAGAGAGAGATCTCTACAGCCCCAGCATTTT